A single sample gave rise to the 10 T cell receptor beta chains below, sequenced in a study of cytomegalovirus exposure and HLA in healthy donors. The table came from immunoSEQ multiplex PCR; TCRdb's copy has only in-frame clones and leaves some out. The repertoire includes around 150,000 clones, 75% to 95% of them detected once, and 3% to 3.5% sits in the top ten. Sample: PBMCs. The receptors shown here come from a woman aged 18-35 years in good health and CMV-seropositive.

CDR3 DNA: TGCGCCAGCAGCTTAGACTTTGCCAATGAGCAGTTCTTC. Amino acids: CASSLDFANEQFF. V is TRBV5-1 and J is TRBJ2-1, with unresolved D. The CDR3 consists of 13 residues. The germline V gene encodes CDR1 SGHRS and CDR2 YFSETQ. V lost 2 bases and J lost 6, with 9 bases in between.

This chain links TRBV7-9 with TRBJ2-5; 7 nucleotides match TRBD1. The length of the CDR3 is 15 residues. V shed 3 bases, J shed 5 bases, and the junction held 9 bases outside the gene matches. Germline V gene lookup returns CDR1 SEHNR and CDR2 FQNEAQ (reference sequence). The CDR3 here is CASSFVQGVWETQYF. The CDR3 DNA follows: TGTGCCAGCAGCTTTGTCCAGGGGGTATGGGAGACCCAGTACTTC.

The chain recombines TRBV7-9 with TRBJ1-2; D remains ambiguous. There are 13 residues in the CDR3. Germline CDR1 reads SEHNR; CDR2 reads FQNEAQ (reference sequence). Trimming removed 4 bases at V and 2 bases at J, with 8 bases between. CDR3 DNA: TGTGCCAGCAGCTCACAATGGAACTATGGCTACACCTTC. Its protein is CASSSQWNYGYTF.

The chain recombines TRBV16 with TRBJ1-1, with a weak D call TRBD1 (6 bases). The CDR3 runs 14 residues. The germline CDR1 and CDR2 sequences are KGHSY and FQNENV. V was cut by 3 bases and J by 4 bases, with 12 bases left in between. The CDR3 nucleotides read TGTGCCAGCAGCCAGGGGGCGGCCGGCACTGAAGCTTTCTTT. Translating it yields CASSQGAAGTEAFF.

The chain couples TRBV25-1 to TRBJ2-5; perhaps TRBD1 as D (5 bases). Looked up from germline, CDR1 is MGHDK and CDR2 is SYGVNS. The CDR3 has 13 amino acids. The V and J ends lost 7 bases and 5 bases respectively, with 14 bases between them. The CDR3 spells CASMGRARETQYF. For the CDR3, the DNA is TGTGCCAGCATGGGCAGGGCCCGGGAGACCCAGTACTTC.

The rearrangement links TRBV18 to TRBJ2-7, with a possible D match to TRBD2 (6 bases). Germline-derived CDR1 and CDR2 are KGHSH and LQKENI. The CDR3 extends over 14 amino acids. V was trimmed by 3 bases and J by 3 bases, leaving 12 bases between them. CDR3 amino acids: CASSPGTEGYEQYF. Written as DNA, the CDR3 is TGTGCCAGCTCACCTGGGACGGAGGGCTACGAGCAGTACTTC.

This clone was detected once. The chain has TRBV6-1 and TRBJ1-1; possible D gene TRBD1, 6 bases. Germline CDR1 and CDR2: MNHNS and SASEGT. V gave up 2 bases and J gave up 3 bases, with 19 bases separating them. The CDR3 is 17 amino acids. The CDR3 protein is CASSENIYRALYTEAFF. The CDR3 DNA reads as TGTGCCAGCAGTGAAAATATCTACAGGGCGCTCTACACTGAAGCTTTCTTT.

The rearrangement links TRBV11-3 to TRBJ1-1; TRBD1 agrees at 7 bases. This CDR3 has 14 residues. The V gene end was trimmed by 5 bases and the J gene end by 1 base; junction bases not matched to a gene: 4. The germline gives CDR1 SGHNT, CDR2 YENEEA. CDR3: CASSTGTANTEAFF. The CDR3 DNA is TGTGCCAGCAGCACCGGGACAGCGAACACTGAAGCTTTCTTT.

The chain uses TRBV5-1 and TRBJ1-1, with a possible D match to TRBD1 (5 bases). The CDR3 totals 15 residues. The V end lost 0 bases, the J end lost 1 base, and 10 bases lay between the germline ends. The V gene's germline CDR1 is SGHRS and CDR2 YFSETQ. The CDR3 region is CASSLEGTWNTEAFF. DNA for the CDR3: TGCGCCAGCAGCTTGGAAGGGACTTGGAACACTGAAGCTTTCTTT.

CDR3 protein: CSVGGTGQNTEAFF. For the CDR3, the DNA is TGCAGCGTTGGGGGGACAGGGCAGAACACTGAAGCTTTCTTT. The chain recombines TRBV29-1 with TRBJ1-1; TRBD1 agrees at 9 bases. Losses at the gene ends were 4 bases for V and 1 base for J; bases not matched to a gene: 4. This CDR3 is built from 14 residues. Per germline, CDR1 SQVTM and CDR2 ANQGSEA. Looking up the rest from reference TRBV29-1 and TRBJ1-1 gives the full variable domain: SAVISQKPSRDICQRGTSLTIQCQVDSQVTMMFWYRQQPGQSLTLIATANQGSEATYESGFVIDKFPISRPNLTFSTLTVSNMSPEDSSIYLCSVGGTGQNTEAFFGQGTRLTVV.